This is a list of T cell receptor beta chains from one sample in a study of blood T cells in healthy people across ages. TCRdb reprocessed the 5' RACE reads with MiXCR, giving one entry per CDR3 protein. The data contain about 800,000 distinct CDR3 sequences, roughly 25% of them singletons. In addition, the sample was reused for a study of T cells of mothers and their children.

The sequencing input was blood. These receptors originate from a boy younger than 18 in good health. Each CDR3 is given with its conserved first and last residue. D genes are given only for firm matches. Not all rows give a size; the values are once, few, many and, for expanded clones, a class.

DNA	CDR3	V	J	D	size
TGTGCCATCAGGCCGTGGGGACAGGGGGAATCAGATACGCAGTATTTT	CAIRPWGQGESDTQYF	TRBV10-3	TRBJ2-3	TRBD1	few
TGCAGCGTTGGGACAGGCTACACTGAAGCTTTCTTT	CSVGTGYTEAFF	TRBV29-1	TRBJ1-1	TRBD1	few
TGTGCCAGCAGCATCAGCGGGCACTCCTACAATGAGCAGTTCTTC	CASSISGHSYNEQFF	TRBV27	TRBJ2-1	NA	many
TGTGCCAGCAGCCAAGATTTACTAGCGATTTACAATGAGCAGTTCTTC	CASSQDLLAIYNEQFF	TRBV14	TRBJ2-1	TRBD2	NA
TGTGCCAGCAGCCCTACAGTAGCCCTCTCCTACGAGCAGTACTTC	CASSPTVALSYEQYF	TRBV7-2	TRBJ2-7	NA	few
TGTGCCAGCAGCGCAGACAGGACTAGCGGGAGTAAGGAGACCCAGTACTTC	CASSADRTSGSKETQYF	TRBV9	TRBJ2-5	TRBD2	few
TGCAGCGTTTTTAGCGGGAGAGGCTCCTACGAGCAGTACTTC	CSVFSGRGSYEQYF	TRBV29-1	TRBJ2-7	TRBD2	NA
TGTGCCAGCAGCCCAGCGGGACTAGCGGTTCGCGAGCAGTACTTC	CASSPAGLAVREQYF	TRBV9	TRBJ2-7	TRBD2	few
TGTGCCAGCAGTTTGGGACTAGCGGGAGAGAGCGAGCAGTACTTC	CASSLGLAGESEQYF	TRBV6-2/TRBV6-3	TRBJ2-7	TRBD2	NA
TGCGCCAGCAGCTTGGGGGGACAGGGTTCCTATGGCTACACCTTC	CASSLGGQGSYGYTF	TRBV5-1	TRBJ1-2	TRBD1	few
TGTGCCGGCAGCTTCTGGGGGGCCCACACCGGGGAGCTGTTTTTT	CAGSFWGAHTGELFF	TRBV7-8	TRBJ2-2	NA	few
TGTGCCAGCAGCCCGCACCCGAGACGTGGCCAAGAGACCCAGTACTTC	CASSPHPRRGQETQYF	TRBV7-9	TRBJ2-5	NA	NA
TGCGCCAGCAGCTGGGGTGGAGGTTCCCCCTACGAGCAGTACTTC	CASSWGGGSPYEQYF	TRBV5-1	TRBJ2-7	NA	NA
TGTGCCAGCACCCCGGGACAGCCGTACGAGCAGTACTTC	CASTPGQPYEQYF	TRBV7-9	TRBJ2-7	TRBD1	NA
TGTGCCAGCAGCGCCAACATGTACAATGAGCAGTTCTTC	CASSANMYNEQFF	TRBV6-2/TRBV6-3	TRBJ2-1	NA	few
TGTGCCAGCAGTTCCGGCGGGGTGAACTATGGCTACACCTTC	CASSSGGVNYGYTF	TRBV12-3/TRBV12-4	TRBJ1-2	NA	NA
TGTGCCAGCAGTTTAGCAAGACCGACCTACGAGCAGTACTTC	CASSLARPTYEQYF	TRBV12-3/TRBV12-4	TRBJ2-7	NA	once
TGTGCCAGCAGACTGGGACTAGCGGGCTCCTACAATGAGCAGTTCTTC	CASRLGLAGSYNEQFF	TRBV6-2/TRBV6-3	TRBJ2-1	TRBD2	NA
TGTGCCAGCAGTTCCACCATCGGGCCAGGAGCCTACAATGAGCAGTTCTTC	CASSSTIGPGAYNEQFF	TRBV28	TRBJ2-1	NA	NA
TGCAGCGTTGGAGAGGGGGTCACAGATACGCAGTATTTT	CSVGEGVTDTQYF	TRBV29-1	TRBJ2-3	NA	NA
TGCGCCAGCAGCCACACGACTAGCGGGGACTACGAGCAGTACTTC	CASSHTTSGDYEQYF	TRBV4-3	TRBJ2-7	TRBD2	NA
TGTGCCAGCAGCGGAGGACTTCCCGAAGGGGAAGCTTTCTTT	CASSGGLPEGEAFF	TRBV9	TRBJ1-1	NA	NA
TGTGCCAGCAGTTTAAGGACAGGGTCCCACTATGGCTACACCTTC	CASSLRTGSHYGYTF	TRBV12-3/TRBV12-4	TRBJ1-2	TRBD1	NA